Described below is a single T cell receptor (beta chain) sequence and its context. Trimming shortened V by 0 bases and J by 3 bases, and 8 bases separated the two germline ends. The germline CDR1 and CDR2 sequences are KGHSH and LQKENI. The CDR3 extends over 14 amino acids. The sample belongs to a study of technical replicates of blood from several donors. The table came from immunoSEQ multiplex PCR; TCRdb's copy has only in-frame clones and leaves some out. The top ten clones hold approximately 4% of a sample with about 74,000 clones, approximately 78% of them seen once. The source is a human donor in good health. Some clones in this sample may be carry-over from other donors' samples. The chain couples TRBV18 to TRBJ1-2; weak D call: TRBD1 (5 bases). Sequencing was performed on PBMCs. DNA of the CDR3: TGTGCCAGCTCACCACCAGGGGCGGACTATGGCTACACCTTC. Translated: CASSPPGADYGYTF.